The T cell receptor beta chain described here comes from a study of cytomegalovirus exposure and HLA in healthy donors (TCRdb year 2017). In the study overall: According to an earlier analysis of 550 to 700 of the donors, roughly 180 million T cells yielded 120 million or so unique TCR beta sequences and about 280 Gb of sequence data. An early release covering over 500 HLA-typed donors comprised about 300 gigabases of sequencing data and tens of millions of unique TCR sequences. Of the roughly 430 genotyped donors, about 80% fell in the genetic ancestry cluster associated with self-reported Caucasian donors. The study aimed to test whether signatures of past pathogen exposure could be identified by cataloging public T cell receptors. The study profiled the T cell repertoires of about 640 subjects by immunosequencing and related them to cytomegalovirus serostatus. A separate validation cohort of approximately 130 different subjects was used in addition to the approximately 640-subject first cohort. The study combined high-throughput TCR immunosequencing, statistical association of individual TCRs with disease status, and machine learning to predict cytomegalovirus infection status. A later analysis re-analyzed previously published TCR beta repertoires from approximately 700 donors and added high-resolution HLA genotyping to study TCR occurrence patterns. Rather than using new phenotypic data, the later analysis identified candidate immune exposures from TCR beta sequences and from how often those sequences occurred across donors. An earlier analysis of approximately 580 of the donors used high-throughput TCR beta sequencing to judge whether each TCR beta V gene segment behaved as functional or pseudogenic. Alongside the repertoire data, information on donor age, sex, ethnicity and CMV serostatus was compiled. A later genetic analysis took genome-wide SNP genotypes for about three fifths of the 666 donors and used that subset as a discovery cohort. Every discovery cohort repertoire had been produced on one sequencing platform. HLA typing covered class I and class II loci at four-digit resolution. Typing coverage differed by locus: A, B, C, DRB1 and DQB1 were typed in about 629-640 donors, DQA1 in approximately 520, DPA1 in around 600, and DPB1 in just under 490. Because of strong linkage in the cohort, a handful of DR-DQ haplotypes were treated as single units for association and clustering. Among some 410 genotyped donors of the cohort, an average of about 220,000 unique TCR beta nucleotide sequences was sequenced per donor, of which about 19% were non-productive.

A word on this clone: There is no known antigen for this receptor.

Here is what the overall study found, with its caveats: Because the 87-base-pair reads could not distinguish some IMGT-functional V segments, including TRBV6-2 and TRBV6-3, those segments were excluded. The authors suggested that the approach could potentially be extended to other disease states and immunological phenotypes. Across donors, most TCR sequences were observed very rarely, whereas some public TCRs were present in many individuals. Seventeen rarely observed V segments, including chromosome 9 orphons, were excluded from the earlier analysis of several hundred of the donors because counts were too low. In the study, 150 to 200 TCR beta chains were listed as associated with cytomegalovirus. Several of the top co-occurrence clusters appeared to be linked to parvovirus B19, influenza, CMV and Epstein-Barr virus, according to a later analysis. A further reported finding was that TCR beta sequences accurately predicted the HLA-A and HLA-B alleles for most subjects in the first cohort. In vitro tests confirmed that a few of the cytomegalovirus-associated TCR beta chains recognize cytomegalovirus antigens. In a later analysis, HLA-associated TCR beta chains were found to be more clonally expanded and to have lower generation probabilities than equally common non-associated chains. CMV serostatus was the only immune exposure information available for the cohort. Correlated functional status among segregating V segments might be attributable to linkage disequilibrium, but an unknown experimental factor could not be ruled out. A later analysis found that most CMV-associated TCR beta chains appeared HLA-restricted, with HLA associations seemingly driven largely by CMV exposure. HLA typing was unavailable for some donors at each locus, so association tests used only the typed subset. In a later analysis, over 15,000 TCR beta sequences were associated with specific HLA alleles at a false discovery rate of 0.05. The cohort was sequenced for TCR beta chains only, and without alpha or paired-chain data the features that could be detected were limited. In a later genetic analysis, fewer N-insertions in productive TCRs were reported among donors in an Asian-associated ancestry cluster than the approximately 670-donor mean. A group of highly shared sequence variants was considered likely to be a technical artifact of the sequencing pipeline. Assigning TCR associations to individual alleles was difficult when HLA alleles, especially DR and DQ, strongly co-occurred. The classifier was reported to diagnose cytomegalovirus status with high specificity and sensitivity in both the original cohort and the validation cohort. In an earlier analysis of 587 of the donors, most TCR beta V segments appeared in productive rearrangements about 87% or about 30% of the time, broadly matching IMGT annotations. In a later analysis, the rate of TCR association differed among HLA loci, with DRB1 alleles having the most associated TCRs and HLA-C alleles having the fewest. V-gene and J-gene trimming of TCR beta chains was associated with a missense DCLRE1C variant in a later genetic analysis, and the association was replicated in an independent cohort. The presence/absence analyses assumed that sequencing depth was roughly uniform across donors, and that assumption may not be true.

The cohort comprised some 730 healthy bone marrow donors. Cohort members were all nominally healthy when sampled, although unrecorded immune exposures were likely present. The donor was CMV seronegative and was included in the group of a few hundred seronegative cohort members. Each donor provided a peripheral blood sample, and peripheral blood mononuclear cells were used for TCR beta sequencing. Genomic DNA was extracted from the blood cell samples with the Qiagen DNeasy Blood Extraction Kit. The library was produced with the immunoSEQ multiplex PCR assay. For the multiplex PCR, a mixture combining 60 forward primers for TCR Vbeta segments and 13 reverse primers for TCR Jbeta segments was used. Amplification of the CDR3 region of rearranged TCR beta genes was performed with a multiplex PCR assay on genomic DNA. The amplified TCR beta libraries were sequenced on the Illumina HiSeq System as 87-base-pair reads. As for the original processing: Across the 600 to 700 repertoires, a later analysis counted roughly 84 million unique TCR beta chains, roughly 11 million of which were shared by at least two donors. To remove PCR and sequencing errors, raw reads were error-corrected and collapsed into unique sequences using a nearest-neighbor algorithm that merged closely related sequences. V, D and J gene segments were assigned by aligning CDR3 sequences to IMGT reference sequences. Each retained sequence needed at least a six-nucleotide match to both a V gene segment and a J gene segment. Rearrangements were classified as productive when the CDR3 lacked stop codons and remained in frame with V and J, and all other rearrangements were classified as non-productive. CDR3 was defined according to IMGT convention as the region running from the second conserved V-encoded cysteine to the conserved J-encoded phenylalanine. The earlier analysis of about 590 of the donors excluded sequences that lacked an unambiguous match to a single V gene segment. In an earlier analysis of a few hundred of the donors, V segments were called functional above 56.7% productive rearrangements and were called segregating when the between-donor standard deviation exceeded 5%. To diagnose cytomegalovirus status from the catalog of TCR beta chain sequences, a statistical classification framework was built. In a later analysis, V and J genes were assigned by comparing TCR nucleotide sequences against IMGT/GENE-DB human TR gene sequences. Using the TCRdist pipeline, a later analysis assigned CDR3 sequences along with most-parsimonious VDJ recombination scenarios. In a later analysis, every TCR beta chain was defined by the combination of its CDR3 amino acid sequence and its V-gene family, and reads without a unique V-gene family were dropped. As a way to deal with suspected cross-contamination and a sequencing artifact, a later analysis dropped approximately 570 nucleotide sequences that were highly shared and had low generation probability. A later analysis calculated a clonal expansion index for each public chain from normalized within-repertoire ranks of inferred template counts. A later analysis computed generation probabilities with a VDJ recombination model fitted to out-of-frame rearrangements, and checked the results against IGoR. Hypergeometric tests were used in a later analysis to score TCR-TCR, TCR-HLA and TCR-CMV co-occurrence, with a repertoire-size bias correction applied to the TCR pairs. In a later analysis, false discovery rates were estimated by permuting HLA or CMV assignments 20 times. In a later analysis, co-occurring TCRs were grouped using DBSCAN, and TCRdist sequence similarity was added for clustering within HLA-allele-positive subsets. Co-occurrence clustering excluded repertoires with fewer than 30,000 or more than 120,000 public chains, plus five with anomalous nucleotide sharing. The clones in this table, taken by TCRdb from immuneACCESS, are in-frame only. Not every clone is retained; where verified, under half of the shortfall comes from an unresolved V gene, and the cause of the rest is unknown. The V and J calls and clone size were taken over from that table, and D and trimming were inferred from the DNA. The table of this sample itemizes roughly 64,000 clones. The top ten hold about 3.5% of the sample.

The CDR3 spans 13 residues, from the cysteine through the phenylalanine. Left in the record is the CDR3 DNA by itself, 39 bases read in frame from the first base. From the germline V gene, CDR1 is SGHDT and CDR2 is YYEEEE. Trimming accounts for 4 bases at V and 5 bases at J, while the number of junction bases matched to no gene is 5. This TCR was recovered from a woman aged 18-29 years in good health and CMV-seronegative. The chain couples TRBV5-6 to TRBJ1-1; 7 nucleotides in the junction match TRBD1. Sequenced material: PBMCs. At the DNA level, the sequence is TGTGCCAGCAGCGAGACAGGGAATACTGAAGCTTTCTTT. Its amino acids are CASSETGNTEAFF.